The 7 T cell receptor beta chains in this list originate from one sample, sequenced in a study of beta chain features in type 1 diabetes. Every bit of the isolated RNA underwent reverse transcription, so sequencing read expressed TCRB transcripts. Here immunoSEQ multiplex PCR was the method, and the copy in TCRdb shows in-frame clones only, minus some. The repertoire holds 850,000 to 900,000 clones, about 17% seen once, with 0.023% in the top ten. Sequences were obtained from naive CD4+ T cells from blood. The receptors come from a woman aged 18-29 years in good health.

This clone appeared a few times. The DNA for the CDR3 is TGTGCCAGTCGACAGGGGGGTGTTTTTGGGCAGTACTTC. It encodes CASRQGGVFGQYF. This sequence joins TRBV28 and TRBJ2-7, with TRBD1 identical over 9 bases. Germline-derived CDR1 and CDR2 are MDHEN and SYDVKM. Trimming removed 9 bases from V and 9 bases from J; junction bases left unmatched: 12. CDR3 length: 13 residues.

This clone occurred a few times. The CDR3 DNA follows: TGTGCCAGCAGCTTAGAGCGGGCCCAAGAGACCCAGTACTTC. Protein: CASSLERAQETQYF. The chain combines TRBV7-8 with TRBJ2-5; tentative D call: TRBD2 (6 bases). Trimming removed 1 base at V and 1 base at J, with 7 bases between. This CDR3 region has 14 residues. Germline V CDR1 and CDR2: SGHVS, FQNEAQ.

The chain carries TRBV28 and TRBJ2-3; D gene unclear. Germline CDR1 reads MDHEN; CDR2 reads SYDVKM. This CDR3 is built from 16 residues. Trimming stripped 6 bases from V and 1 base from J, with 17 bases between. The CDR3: CASSPSASGGTDTQYF. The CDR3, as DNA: TGTGCCAGCAGCCCAAGCGCGAGTGGCGGCACAGATACGCAGTATTTT.

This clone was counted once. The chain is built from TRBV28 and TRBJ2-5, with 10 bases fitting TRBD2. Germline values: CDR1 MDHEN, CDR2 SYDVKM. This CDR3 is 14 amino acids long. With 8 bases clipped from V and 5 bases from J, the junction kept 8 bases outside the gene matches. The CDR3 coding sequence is TGTGCCAGCCGTCCGACTAGCGGGTGGGAGACCCAGTACTTC. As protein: CASRPTSGWETQYF.

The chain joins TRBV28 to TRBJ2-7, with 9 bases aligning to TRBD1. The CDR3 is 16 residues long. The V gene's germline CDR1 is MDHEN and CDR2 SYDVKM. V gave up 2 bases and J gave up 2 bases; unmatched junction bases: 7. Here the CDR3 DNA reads TGTGCCAGCAGTTTACCCCCGGGACAGGGTCCCTACGAGCAGTACTTC. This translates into CASSLPPGQGPYEQYF.

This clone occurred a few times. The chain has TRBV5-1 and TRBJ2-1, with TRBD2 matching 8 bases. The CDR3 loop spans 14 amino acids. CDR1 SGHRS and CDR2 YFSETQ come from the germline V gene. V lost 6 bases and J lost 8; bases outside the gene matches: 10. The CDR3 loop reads CASKAGVSLDEQFF. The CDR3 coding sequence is TGCGCCAGCAAAGCGGGAGTCTCCCTTGATGAGCAGTTCTTC.

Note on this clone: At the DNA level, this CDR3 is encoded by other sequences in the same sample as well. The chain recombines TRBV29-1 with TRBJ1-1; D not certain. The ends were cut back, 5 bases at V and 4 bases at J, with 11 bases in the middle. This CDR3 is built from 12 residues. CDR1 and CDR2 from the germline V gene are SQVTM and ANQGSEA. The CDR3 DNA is TGCAGCGTTAGAGTTTGGGGCACTGAAGCTTTCTTT. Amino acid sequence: CSVRVWGTEAFF.